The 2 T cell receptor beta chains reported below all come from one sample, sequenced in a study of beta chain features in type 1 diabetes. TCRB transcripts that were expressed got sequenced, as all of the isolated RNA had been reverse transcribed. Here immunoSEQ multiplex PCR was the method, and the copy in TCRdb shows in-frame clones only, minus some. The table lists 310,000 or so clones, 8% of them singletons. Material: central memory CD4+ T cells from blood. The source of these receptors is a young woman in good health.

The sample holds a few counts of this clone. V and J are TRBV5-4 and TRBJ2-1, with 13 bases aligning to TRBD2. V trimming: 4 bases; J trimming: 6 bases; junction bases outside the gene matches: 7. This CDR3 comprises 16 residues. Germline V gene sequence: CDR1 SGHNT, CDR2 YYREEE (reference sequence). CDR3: CASSRGGLAGVNEQFF. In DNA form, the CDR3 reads TGTGCCAGCAGCCGGGGCGGACTAGCGGGAGTCAATGAGCAGTTCTTC.

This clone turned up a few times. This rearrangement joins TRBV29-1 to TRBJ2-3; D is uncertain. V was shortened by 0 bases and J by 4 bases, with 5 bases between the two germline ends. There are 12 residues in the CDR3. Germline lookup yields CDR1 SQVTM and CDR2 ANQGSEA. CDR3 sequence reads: CSVEDRSDTQYF. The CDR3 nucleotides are TGCAGCGTTGAAGATCGCTCAGATACGCAGTATTTT.